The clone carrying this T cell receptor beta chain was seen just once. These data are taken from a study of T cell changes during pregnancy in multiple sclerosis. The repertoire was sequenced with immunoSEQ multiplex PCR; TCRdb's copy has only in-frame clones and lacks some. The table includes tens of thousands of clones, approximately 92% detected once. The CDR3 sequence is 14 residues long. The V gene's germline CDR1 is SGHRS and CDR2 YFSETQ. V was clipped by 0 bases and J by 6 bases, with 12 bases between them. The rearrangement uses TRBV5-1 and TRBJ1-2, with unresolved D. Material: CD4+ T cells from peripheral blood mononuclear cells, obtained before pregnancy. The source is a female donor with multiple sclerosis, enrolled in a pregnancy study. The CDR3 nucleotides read TGCGCCAGCAGCTTGGAGGCGGCCGGGGATGGCTACACCTTC. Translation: CASSLEAAGDGYTF.